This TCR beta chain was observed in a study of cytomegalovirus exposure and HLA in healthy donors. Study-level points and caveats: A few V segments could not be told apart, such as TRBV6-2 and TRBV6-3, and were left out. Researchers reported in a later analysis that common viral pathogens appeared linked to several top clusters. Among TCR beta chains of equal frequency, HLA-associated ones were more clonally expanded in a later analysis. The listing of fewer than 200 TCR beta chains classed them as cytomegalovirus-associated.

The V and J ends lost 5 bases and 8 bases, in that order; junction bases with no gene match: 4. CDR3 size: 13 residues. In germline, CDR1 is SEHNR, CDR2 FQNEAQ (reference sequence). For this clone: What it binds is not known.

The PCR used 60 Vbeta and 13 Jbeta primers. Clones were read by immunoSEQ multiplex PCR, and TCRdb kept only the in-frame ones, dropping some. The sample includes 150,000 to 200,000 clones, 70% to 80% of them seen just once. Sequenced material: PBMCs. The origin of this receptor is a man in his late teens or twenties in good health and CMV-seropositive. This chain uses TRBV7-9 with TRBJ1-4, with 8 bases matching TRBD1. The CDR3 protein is CASSRQGREKLFF. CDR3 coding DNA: TGTGCCAGCAGCCGACAGGGGAGAGAAAAACTGTTTTTT. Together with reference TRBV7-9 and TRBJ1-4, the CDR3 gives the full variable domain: DTGVSQNPRHKITKRGQNVTFRCDPISEHNRLYWYRQTLGQGPEFLTYFQNEAQLEKSRLLSDRFSAERPKGSFSTLEIQRTEQGDSAMYLCASSRQGREKLFFGSGTQLSVL.